The 19 T cell receptor beta chains in this list originate from one sample, sequenced in a study of T-cell reconstitution after alpha-beta-depleted transplantation in children. Unique molecular identifiers were built into the TCRbeta library. In TCRdb, the PCR reads were re-called with MiXCR into one record per CDR3 protein. Of some 500,000 distinct CDR3 sequences in the sample, around a third were seen once. This sample comprised PBMCs from the stem cell graft donor, obtained from the stem cell graft. These receptors were taken from a human donor who donated a stem cell graft to a child with aplastic anemia.

The V gene is TRBV5-4, the J gene TRBJ1-1, with 9 bases matching TRBD1. Looked up from germline, CDR1 is SGHNT and CDR2 is YYREEE (reference sequence). This CDR3 region has 16 residues. After removal of 6 bases from V and 5 bases from J, the junction contained 14 bases not matched to a gene. As DNA, the CDR3 is TGTGCCAGCATCCCTTCACAGGGGGCGCCGGAGACTGAAGCTTTCTTT. Its translation: CASIPSQGAPETEAFF.

J is TRBJ2-1 and V is TRBV6-1; maybe TRBD2 (6 bases). Germline assignment: CDR1 MNHNS and CDR2 SASEGT. This CDR3 contains 18 residues. V was cut by 6 bases and J by 0 bases, with 21 bases left in between. CDR3 sequence: CASSAQPAGLRSYNEQFF. The DNA for the CDR3 is TGTGCCAGCAGCGCTCAACCGGCGGGACTCCGCTCCTACAATGAGCAGTTCTTC.

This clonotype turned up a few times. This chain uses TRBV6-1 with TRBJ2-3, with 11 positions matching TRBD2. The CDR3 has 15 residues. V lost 4 bases to trimming and J lost 1 base; unmatched junction nucleotides: 1. Germline V gene data show CDR1 as MNHNS and CDR2 as SASEGT. The CDR3 loop reads CASSGSGRGTDTQYF. The CDR3 DNA follows: TGTGCCAGCAGTGGTAGCGGGAGGGGCACAGATACGCAGTATTTT.

V usage is TRBV7-8 and J usage is TRBJ2-1; 10 bases line up with TRBD2. CDR3 length: 16 amino acids. Germline loops: CDR1 SGHVS, CDR2 FQNEAQ. V shed 5 bases and J 7 bases; nucleotides not matched to a gene: 11. The CDR3 nucleotides read TGTGCCAGCAGCCAAGGACTAGCGGCTTCTAGGAATGAGCAGTTCTTC. The encoded protein is CASSQGLAASRNEQFF. Supplemented by reference TRBV7-8 and TRBJ2-1, the full variable domain reads GAGVSQSPRYKVAKRGQDVALRCDPISGHVSLFWYQQALGQGPEFLTYFQNEAQLDKSGLPSDRFFAERPEGSVSTLKIQRTQQEDSAVYLCASSQGLAASRNEQFFGPGTRLTVL.

This clonotype was counted between two and nine times. The chain links TRBV5-1 to TRBJ2-1; 9 positions agree with TRBD1. V was pared by 1 base and J by 9 bases, with 5 bases of the junction left unmatched. The CDR3 consists of 14 residues. The germline V gene has CDR1 SGHRS and CDR2 YFSETQ. CDR3 sequence: CASSLPGTGSEQFF. CDR3 in DNA: TGCGCCAGCAGCTTGCCCGGGACAGGGTCTGAGCAGTTCTTC.

This chain uses TRBV29-1 with TRBJ1-1; D call uncertain. Germline-derived CDR1 and CDR2 are SQVTM and ANQGSEA. The V gene lost 7 bases and the J gene lost 4 bases, with 22 bases spanning the gap. The CDR3 covers 15 residues. Here the CDR3 DNA reads TGCAGCGCTCTGGCCCGGGTTGGGGTAACCACTGAAGCTTTCTTT. Translation: CSALARVGVTTEAFF. The full variable domain, with the rest looked up from reference TRBV29-1 and TRBJ1-1, is SAVISQKPSRDICQRGTSLTIQCQVDSQVTMMFWYRQQPGQSLTLIATANQGSEATYESGFVIDKFPISRPNLTFSTLTVSNMSPEDSSIYLCSALARVGVTTEAFFGQGTRLTVV.

This chain links TRBV7-3 with TRBJ2-7, with 9 bases that match TRBD1. V was clipped by 5 bases and J by 5 bases; unmatched bases: 10. CDR3 length equals 15 residues. Germline-derived CDR1 and CDR2 are SGHTA and FQGTGA. The CDR3: CASSQDRGEENEQYF. The CDR3 DNA reads TGTGCCAGCAGCCAGGACAGGGGTGAGGAAAACGAGCAGTACTTC.

This clonotype occurred a few times. The CDR3 nucleotides read TGTGCCAGCAGCCGTACAGGGGTTGGGGAGACCCAGTACTTC. This encodes CASSRTGVGETQYF. The chain uses TRBV7-7 and TRBJ2-5; 7 bases are shared with TRBD1. Germline V gene data show CDR1 as SSHAT and CDR2 as FNYEAQ (reference sequence). The CDR3 extends over 14 amino acids. Trimming cost V 5 bases and J 5 bases; bases outside gene matches: 8. Drawing the rest from reference TRBV7-7 and TRBJ2-5, the complete variable domain is GAGVSQSPRYKVTKRGQDVTLRCDPISSHATLYWYQQALGQGPEFLTYFNYEAQPDKSGLPSDRFSAERPEGSISTLTIQRTEQRDSAMYRCASSRTGVGETQYFGPGTRLLVL.

The rearrangement joins TRBV6-2 or TRBV6-3 to TRBJ2-5, with TRBD2 identical over 14 bases. The CDR3 covers 17 residues. The ends lost 6 bases at V and 7 bases at J; junction bases unmatched: 13. Germline CDR1 and CDR2: MNHEY and SVGEGT. The DNA of the CDR3 is TGTGCCAGCAGCTATGGGACTAGCGGGAGAACCGGTCTGACCCAGTACTTC. Translation: CASSYGTSGRTGLTQYF.

The genes are TRBV5-1 and TRBJ1-1; D remains ambiguous. Germline V gene sequence: CDR1 SGHRS, CDR2 YFSETQ. V shed 4 bases and J shed 5 bases, with 15 bases lying between them. This CDR3 is built from 14 residues. CDR3 nucleotides: TGCGCCAGCAGCGCCTTATCGGGGTCGACTGAAGCTTTCTTT. Protein: CASSALSGSTEAFF.

The chain uses TRBV27 and TRBJ1-4; D is unresolved. The CDR3 extends over 12 amino acids. V lost 4 bases and J lost 0, with 0 bases in between. Looked up from germline, CDR1 is MNHEY and CDR2 is SMNVEV (reference sequence). The DNA for the CDR3 is TGTGCCAGCAGTTCAACTAATGAAAAACTGTTTTTT. Its protein product is CASSSTNEKLFF.

This clonotype showed up just a few times. This chain connects TRBV11-3 to TRBJ2-1, with 9 bases matching TRBD1. Germline CDR1 SGHNT, CDR2 YENEEA. V gave up 5 bases and J gave up 5 bases; unmatched junction bases: 13. The CDR3 has 17 amino acids. CDR3 residues: CASSPGQGASFDNEQFF. The CDR3 DNA sequence: TGTGCCAGCAGCCCGGGACAGGGAGCTAGCTTTGACAATGAGCAGTTCTTC.

V gene TRBV9 combines with J gene TRBJ2-4; a weak D match, TRBD2 (6 bases). The V end lost 2 bases, the J end lost 0 bases, and 18 bases lay between the germline ends. The CDR3 runs 18 residues. CDR1 is SGDLS and CDR2 is YYNGEE in the germline V gene. CDR3 sequence reads: CASSVGIAGNRAKNIQYF. In DNA form, the CDR3 reads TGTGCCAGCAGCGTGGGAATCGCGGGGAACAGAGCCAAAAACATTCAGTACTTC.

There are a few counts of this clonotype. V and J are TRBV12-3 or TRBV12-4 and TRBJ1-1; TRBD1 agrees at 8 bases. Losses at the gene ends were 3 bases for V and 5 bases for J; bases not matched to a gene: 5. CDR3 length equals 14 residues. The CDR3 sequence is CASSFRTGRTEAFF. CDR3 DNA sequence: TGTGCCAGCAGTTTCAGGACAGGGAGGACTGAAGCTTTCTTT.

The CDR3 here is CASSSFPGLAGLSQETQYF. In DNA form, the CDR3 reads TGTGCCAGCAGCTCCTTCCCGGGACTAGCGGGACTGAGCCAAGAGACCCAGTACTTC. The chain couples TRBV11-1 to TRBJ2-5; 13 bases are a match to TRBD2. Germline V lookup: CDR1 SGHAT, CDR2 FQDESV (reference sequence). The junction had 12 bases not matched to a gene; V was cut back by 4 bases and J by 1 base. The CDR3 is 19 residues long.

J is TRBJ2-2 and V is TRBV12-3 or TRBV12-4; TRBD1 or TRBD2 may be the D gene (5 bases each). V was clipped by 3 bases and J by 2 bases, with 10 bases between them. There are 15 residues in the CDR3. The CDR3 coding sequence is TGTGCCAGCAGTTTTCGAGGGGTAAACACCGGGGAGCTGTTTTTT. The encoded protein is CASSFRGVNTGELFF.

This chain links TRBV4-3 with TRBJ1-2, with 7 bases aligning to TRBD1. This CDR3 contains 14 residues. Germline loops: CDR1 LGHNA, CDR2 YSLEER. V gave up 4 bases and J gave up 5 bases; unmatched junction bases: 7. CDR3 coding DNA: TGCGCCAGCAGCCTTGAGACAGGGAGGTATGGCTACACCTTC. Protein: CASSLETGRYGYTF.

This clonotype appeared a single time. The chain combines TRBV3-1 with TRBJ2-2; D gene unclear. The germline V gene encodes CDR1 LGHDT and CDR2 YNNKEL (reference sequence). V lost 4 bases to trimming and J lost 5 bases, with 11 bases between them. The CDR3 totals 14 residues. Here the CDR3 DNA reads TGTGCCAGCAGCCGTTGGCTAGGGACCGGGGAGCTGTTTTTT. It encodes CASSRWLGTGELFF.

J is TRBJ1-3 and V is TRBV6-1; D is uncertain. CDR3 length: 15 amino acids. The ends were cut back, 10 bases at V and 3 bases at J, with 19 bases in the middle. Germline CDR1 is MNHNS and CDR2 is SASEGT. CDR3 protein: CAIIRRGRDGNTIYF. The CDR3 DNA follows: TGTGCCATCATTCGACGCGGCCGGGATGGAAACACCATATATTTT.